This is a list of T cell receptor beta chains from one sample in a study of shared clonotypes between healthy human individuals. Only in-frame clones appear in the TCRdb table, and some are missing; sequencing was by immunoSEQ multiplex PCR. This sample has approximately 1.1 million clones, with approximately 80% found just once. The sample taken for sequencing was memory CD4+ T cells from PBMCs. These receptors were taken from a man aged 18 to 30 in good health. Some clones in this sample may be carry-over from other donors' samples. CDR3s include the opening cysteine and the closing phenylalanine or tryptophan. The D gene is left open where the match is weak. The size entry is marked missing in some rows and otherwise reads once, few, many or a size class.

d_gene | j_gene | abundance | v_gene | CDR3aa | CDR3nt
- | TRBJ2-5 | few | TRBV7-6 | CASSLVGGTQETQYF | TGTGCCAGCAGCTTAGTCGGGGGCACCCAAGAGACCCAGTACTTC
- | TRBJ2-5 | - | TRBV27 | CASSQRTGETQYF | TGTGCCAGCAGTCAGAGGACGGGAGAGACCCAGTACTTC
- | TRBJ2-7 | - | TRBV5-1 | CASSLATGGFTYEQYF | TGCGCCAGCAGCTTGGCAACCGGGGGATTCACCTACGAGCAGTACTTC
TRBD1 | TRBJ2-7 | - | TRBV28 | CASSLWTGGKDHEQYF | TGTGCCAGCAGTTTATGGACAGGGGGCAAGGACCACGAGCAGTACTTC
- | TRBJ1-1 | - | TRBV5-1 | CASSISRTGNTEAFF | TGCGCCAGCAGCATAAGCAGGACGGGGAACACTGAAGCTTTCTTT
TRBD1 | TRBJ2-7 | - | TRBV7-3 | CASSRTGTGPYEQYF | TGTGCCAGCAGCCGCACCGGGACAGGGCCCTACGAGCAGTACTTC
- | TRBJ2-5 | - | TRBV21-1 | CASSKGTAQETQYF | TGTGCCAGCAGCAAAGGGACAGCACAAGAGACCCAGTACTTC
- | TRBJ2-2 | - | TRBV10-1 | CASSESQLGSTGELFF | TGCGCCAGCAGTGAGTCACAGTTGGGGAGCACCGGGGAGCTGTTTTTT
- | TRBJ2-6 | - | TRBV4-3 | CASSQTVGSGANVLTF | TGCGCCAGCAGCCAAACCGTAGGGTCTGGGGCCAACGTCCTGACTTTC
TRBD1 | TRBJ1-3 | - | TRBV5-1 | CASSPTPGQGNTIYF | TGCGCCAGCAGCCCAACGCCGGGACAGGGAAACACCATATATTTT
- | TRBJ2-7 | once | TRBV5-1 | CASSRGVASGEQYF | TGCGCCAGCAGCCGAGGGGTAGCCTCGGGCGAGCAGTACTTC
- | TRBJ2-2 | - | TRBV5-6 | CASSLVGQTYTGELFF | TGTGCCAGCAGCTTGGTTGGGCAGACGTACACCGGGGAGCTGTTTTTT
- | TRBJ2-3 | - | TRBV19 | CASTPGLLSTDTQYF | TGTGCCAGTACCCCCGGTTTACTCAGCACAGATACGCAGTATTTT
- | TRBJ2-1 | once | TRBV6-6 | CASSPARDITYNEQFF | TGTGCCAGCAGTCCAGCCCGGGATATCACTTACAATGAGCAGTTCTTC
- | TRBJ2-7 | - | TRBV18 | CASSPLSLELGLYEQYF | TGTGCCAGCTCACCACTCTCGCTGGAGTTGGGCCTCTACGAGCAGTACTTC
TRBD2 | TRBJ2-2 | - | TRBV9 | CASSVGSGRGNTGELFF | TGTGCCAGCAGCGTCGGTAGCGGGCGGGGGAACACCGGGGAGCTGTTTTTT
- | TRBJ2-1 | - | TRBV9 | CASSAGTGRGDNEQFF | TGTGCCAGCAGCGCGGGGACGGGGCGCGGGGACAATGAGCAGTTCTTC
- | TRBJ2-1 | - | TRBV10-1 | CASSESFSDPSSYNEQFF | TGCGCCAGCAGTGAGTCCTTTTCCGATCCCAGCTCCTACAATGAGCAGTTCTTC
TRBD2 | TRBJ2-3 | - | TRBV6-5 | CASSYSRGRGTDTQYF | TGTGCCAGCAGTTACAGCCGCGGGAGGGGAACAGATACGCAGTATTTT
TRBD2 | TRBJ2-3 | - | TRBV5-1 | CASSLGLANSITQYF | TGCGCCAGCAGCTTGGGACTAGCGAACTCGATTACGCAGTATTTT
- | TRBJ2-1 | - | TRBV9 | CASSEQQGSYEQFF | TGTGCCAGCAGCGAACAGCAGGGTAGCTATGAGCAGTTCTTC
TRBD1 | TRBJ1-5 | many | TRBV5-1 | CASSDGQARNQPQHF | TGCGCCAGCAGCGACGGACAGGCCCGAAATCAGCCCCAGCATTTT
- | TRBJ1-1 | - | TRBV18 | CASSPTQETEAFF | TGTGCCAGCTCACCAACCCAGGAGACTGAAGCTTTCTTT
- | TRBJ2-5 | - | TRBV11-2 | CASTLGVTYQETQYF | TGTGCCAGCACCCTAGGGGTTACGTACCAAGAGACCCAGTACTTC
TRBD2 | TRBJ2-1 | - | TRBV7-9 | CASNPGGLAGVKQFF | TGTGCCAGCAACCCGGGGGGACTAGCGGGAGTGAAGCAGTTCTTC
- | TRBJ2-4 | - | TRBV5-4 | CASSLAGGGKAAKNIQYF | TGTGCCAGCAGCTTGGCCGGTGGGGGGAAAGCGGCCAAAAACATTCAGTACTTC
- | TRBJ2-7 | - | TRBV9 | CASSVGLPSYEQYF | TGTGCCAGCAGCGTAGGGCTCCCCTCCTACGAGCAGTACTTC
- | TRBJ2-5 | - | TRBV5-1 | CASTLAGLNQETQYF | TGCGCCAGCACCCTCGCCGGACTCAACCAAGAGACCCAGTACTTC
TRBD2 | TRBJ2-1 | - | TRBV12-5 | CASGLAGLAGVGEQFF | TGTGCTAGTGGTTTGGCCGGACTAGCGGGAGTGGGTGAGCAGTTCTTC
TRBD1 | TRBJ2-1 | - | TRBV13 | CASSHRGVLYNEQFF | TGTGCCAGCAGCCACAGGGGGGTCCTTTACAATGAGCAGTTCTTC
- | TRBJ2-5 | many | TRBV2 | CASRGGLFQETQYF | TGTGCCAGCAGGGGAGGACTATTCCAAGAGACCCAGTACTTC
- | TRBJ2-1 | - | TRBV11-2 | CASSFQTSSYNEQFF | TGTGCCAGCAGCTTCCAAACTAGCTCCTACAATGAGCAGTTCTTC
- | TRBJ2-5 | - | TRBV5-6 | CASSLSRRPQETQYF | TGTGCCAGCAGCTTGTCTCGGCGACCACAAGAGACCCAGTACTTC
TRBD1 | TRBJ1-5 | - | TRBV4-1 | CASSQINSGTANQPQHF | TGCGCCAGCAGCCAAATTAACTCAGGGACAGCTAATCAGCCCCAGCATTTT
TRBD1 | TRBJ2-1 | once | TRBV2 | CASKTDRYNEQFF | TGTGCCAGCAAAACGGACAGGTACAATGAGCAGTTCTTC
- | TRBJ2-5 | - | TRBV28 | CASSFIAVRTQYF | TGTGCCAGCAGTTTTATCGCGGTGAGAACCCAGTACTTC
- | TRBJ2-2 | - | TRBV11-2 | CASSLVYTGELFF | TGTGCCAGCAGCTTAGTGTACACCGGGGAGCTGTTTTTT
- | TRBJ2-1 | - | TRBV28 | CASSLSSAGAHEQFF | TGTGCCAGCAGTTTATCATCAGCCGGGGCGCATGAGCAGTTCTTC
TRBD1 | TRBJ2-7 | - | TRBV9 | CASSVDPGQGYEQYF | TGTGCCAGCAGCGTAGATCCGGGACAGGGCTACGAGCAGTACTTC
- | TRBJ1-1 | - | TRBV5-8 | CASSFRGRYEAFF | TGTGCCAGCAGCTTCCGCGGCAGGTATGAAGCTTTCTTT
- | TRBJ2-3 | - | TRBV6-5 | CASNPRGVTDTQYF | TGTGCCAGCAACCCACGGGGAGTCACAGATACGCAGTATTTT
TRBD2 | TRBJ2-2 | once | TRBV25-1 | CASSGPGGRVPGELFF | TGTGCCAGCAGTGGCCCTGGCGGGAGGGTACCCGGGGAGCTGTTTTTT
- | TRBJ1-4 | - | TRBV18 | CASSPQGDGEKLFF | TGTGCCAGCTCACCACAGGGGGATGGGGAAAAACTGTTTTTT
TRBD2 | TRBJ2-7 | - | TRBV27 | CASRTSGSYEQYF | TGTGCCAGCAGGACTAGCGGGAGTTACGAGCAGTACTTC
- | TRBJ2-4 | - | TRBV10-3 | CAISEGLSKNIQYF | TGTGCCATCAGTGAAGGACTGAGCAAAAACATTCAGTACTTC
- | TRBJ1-5 | - | TRBV30 | CAWSVGRGQPQHF | TGTGCCTGGAGTGTGGGGAGAGGCCAGCCCCAGCATTTT
- | TRBJ1-4 | - | TRBV29-1 | CSVTGYSEKLFF | TGCAGCGTTACAGGGTACAGTGAAAAACTGTTTTTT
- | TRBJ2-2 | once | TRBV18 | CASSPSNGAFVTGELFF | TGTGCCAGCTCACCAAGTAACGGGGCATTCGTTACCGGGGAGCTGTTTTTT
- | TRBJ1-5 | once | TRBV27 | CASSLSTRVGPQHF | TGTGCCAGCAGTTTATCGACGAGGGTAGGGCCCCAGCATTTT
- | TRBJ2-7 | - | TRBV28 | CASSIAGTGSYEQYF | TGTGCCAGCAGTATAGCCGGGACGGGCTCCTACGAGCAGTACTTC
- | TRBJ2-5 | - | TRBV4-2 | CASSQGSGSGQETQYF | TGTGCCAGCAGCCAAGGGTCCGGTTCGGGCCAAGAGACCCAGTACTTC
- | TRBJ2-7 | - | TRBV10-3 | CAISEWTGGGSEQYF | TGTGCCATCAGTGAGTGGACGGGAGGGGGCTCCGAGCAGTACTTC
TRBD2 | TRBJ2-1 | - | TRBV5-4 | CASSYVAGGPQFF | TGTGCCAGCAGTTACGTAGCGGGAGGGCCACAATTCTTC
TRBD2 | TRBJ2-5 | few | TRBV18 | CASSGLAGVQETQYF | TGTGCCAGCTCCGGGTTAGCGGGAGTACAAGAGACCCAGTACTTC
- | TRBJ2-7 | - | TRBV7-8 | CASSLDWQGSHEQYF | TGTGCCAGCAGCTTAGACTGGCAGGGTTCCCACGAGCAGTACTTC